The 9 T cell receptor beta chains given below trace back to one sample, sequenced in a study of blood T cell repertoires in COVID-19. Repertoires were generated with immunoSEQ multiplex PCR, while TCRdb's copy carries only in-frame clones and drops some. Among about 160,000 clones listed, 81% were seen once. Sample: PBMCs or T cells enriched from blood (not recorded which). The receptors stem from a woman aged 40 to 50 with acute COVID-19.

The chain joins TRBV14 to TRBJ2-1; 7 bases are a match to TRBD1. The ends lost 4 bases at V and 3 bases at J; junction bases unmatched: 6. Germline CDR1 reads SGHDN; CDR2 reads FVKESK. The CDR3 spans 15 residues. In nucleotides, the CDR3 is TGTGCCAGCAGCCCGAGGGGGCAGTACTACAATGAGCAGTTCTTC. Translating gives CASSPRGQYYNEQFF.

The chain employs TRBV18 and TRBJ1-1, with 8 bases that match TRBD1. Germline values: CDR1 KGHSH, CDR2 LQKENI. V was clipped by 3 bases and J by 3 bases; unmatched bases: 6. This CDR3 contains 15 residues. The CDR3, as DNA: TGTGCCAGCTCACCTGAACAGGGGGGGTACACTGAAGCTTTCTTT. Residues: CASSPEQGGYTEAFF.

The rearrangement joins TRBV3-1 (or the pseudogene TRBV3-2) to TRBJ1-6; D remains ambiguous. The CDR3 totals 14 residues. The germline CDR1 and CDR2 sequences are LGHDT and YNNKEL (reference sequence). V was cut by 2 bases and J by 11 bases, with 13 bases left in between. In nucleotides, the CDR3 is TGTGCCAGCAGCCAAAGAGGTCCCTTGCCACCCCTCCACTTT. Its translation is CASSQRGPLPPLHF.

V is TRBV7-2 and J is TRBJ2-3; 8 bases match TRBD1. Germline values: CDR1 SGHTA, CDR2 FQGNSA. CDR3 length equals 15 residues. J was trimmed by 5 bases and V by 0 bases; bases with no gene match: 4. In DNA form, the CDR3 reads TGTGCCAGCAGCTTAGCTTCCAGGGGGCAAGATACGCAGTATTTT. This codes for CASSLASRGQDTQYF.

The chain recombines TRBV28 with TRBJ1-5, with 7 nucleotides matching TRBD1. V gave up 3 bases and J gave up 7 bases; unmatched junction bases: 6. This CDR3 is 14 amino acids long. Per germline, CDR1 MDHEN and CDR2 SYDVKM. CDR3 sequence: CASSLGRGDQPQHF. The CDR3 DNA sequence: TGTGCCAGCAGTTTGGGCAGGGGGGACCAGCCCCAGCATTTT.

V gene TRBV5-5 combines with J gene TRBJ1-1; D is undetermined. The germline gives CDR1 SGHKS, CDR2 YYEKEE (reference sequence). The CDR3 covers 13 residues. V gave up 1 base and J gave up 1 base, with 5 bases separating them. This chain's CDR3 is CASSLQENTEAFF. In DNA, the CDR3 is TGTGCCAGCAGCTTGCAGGAGAACACTGAAGCTTTCTTT.

The CDR3: CASSFLGAAGTEAFF. The CDR3 nucleotides read TGTGCCAGCAGCTTCTTAGGGGCCGCAGGGACTGAAGCTTTCTTT. The chain joins TRBV9 to TRBJ1-1; the D gene is possibly TRBD1 (5 bases). V shed 4 bases and J shed 5 bases, with 18 bases lying between them. From germline, CDR1 is SGDLS and CDR2 YYNGEE. The CDR3 consists of 15 residues.

The chain has TRBV3-1 (or the pseudogene TRBV3-2) and TRBJ2-3; D unclear. This CDR3 has 11 amino acids. V lost 5 bases to trimming and J lost 6 bases, with 6 bases between them. Per germline, CDR1 LGHDT and CDR2 YNNKEL (reference sequence). The CDR3 is CASSGQDTQYF. CDR3 nucleotide sequence: TGTGCCAGCAGCGGGCAGGATACGCAGTATTTT.

For the CDR3, the DNA is TGTGCCAGCAGCCACTCGACGGCGGACTCTCAGTACTTC. Translated: CASSHSTADSQYF. The chain carries TRBV11-2 and TRBJ2-5; TRBD2 might be the D (5 bases). The length of the CDR3 is 13 residues. The V gene's germline CDR1 is SGHAT and CDR2 FQNNGV. V was pared by 5 bases and J by 11 bases, with 18 bases between.